The sample holds a few counts of the clone carrying this T cell receptor (beta chain). Its antigen is unidentified. Other DNA variants within this sample encode the same CDR3. This sample is drawn from a study of shared clonotypes between healthy human individuals. Germline values: CDR1 GTSNPN, CDR2 SVGIG (reference sequence). The germline V and J ends were trimmed by 2 bases and 1 base, with 8 bases remaining between them. This CDR3 contains 13 residues. Overall study findings and caveats: The study's rarefaction showed incomplete sorted-subset sequencing despite large depth. Only a few donors were included, so the genetic and exposure-history diversity represented was limited.

Data came from immunoSEQ multiplex PCR; TCRdb stores just in-frame clones and leaves some out. The sample holds a few million clones, approximately 96% seen once. The receptor was isolated from a man younger than 30 in good health. Material for sequencing was naive CD4+ T cells sorted from blood. Subset specified: CD45RA+ positively selected. J is TRBJ1-1 and V is TRBV30; possibly TRBD1 for D (5 bases). The CDR3 here is CAWSRTGNTEAFF. For the CDR3, the DNA is TGTGCCTGGAGTCGTACAGGGAACACTGAAGCTTTCTTT. Variable domain in full (rest from reference TRBV30 and TRBJ1-1): SQTIHQWPATLVQPVGSPLSLECTVEGTSNPNLYWYRQAAGRGLQLLFYSVGIGQISSEVPQNLSASRPQDRQFILSSKKLLLSDSGFYLCAWSRTGNTEAFFGQGTRLTVV.